A selection of T cell receptor beta chains follows, all from one sample in a study of metastatic and nonmetastatic thyroid tumors. TCRdb re-analyzed the PCR reads through MiXCR. The table has some 10,000 clones, around 9.9% seen once. Sequenced material: tumor tissue. Source of these receptors: a female donor with papillary thyroid cancer or a benign thyroid nodule (not recorded which). Some clones in this sample may be carry-over from other donors' samples. The CDR3 runs from the conserved cysteine through the conserved F or W. Each record gives: V gene, J gene, D gene, clone size, CDR3 DNA, CDR3 protein. D genes are given only for firm matches. The size entry is marked missing in some rows and otherwise reads once, few, many or a size class.

v_call: TRBV4-2; j_call: TRBJ2-5; d_call: TRBD1; clone_size: many; cdr3_nt: TGTGCCAGCAGCCAAAGGGACAGCCCCGGGGAGACCCAGTACTTC; cdr3_aa: CASSQRDSPGETQYF
v_call: TRBV5-1; j_call: TRBJ1-5; d_call: .; clone_size: many; cdr3_nt: TGCGCCAGCAGCTTGTCGGGGGCTAGCAATCAGCCCCAGCATTTT; cdr3_aa: CASSLSGASNQPQHF
v_call: TRBV5-4; j_call: TRBJ2-1; d_call: .; clone_size: .; cdr3_nt: TGTGCCAGCAGCTTGGATATATCGGGGGCCCTTGGGAATGAGCAGTTCTTC; cdr3_aa: CASSLDISGALGNEQFF
v_call: TRBV6-1; j_call: TRBJ2-1; d_call: TRBD1; clone_size: .; cdr3_nt: TGTGCCAGCCGTGCGGGGGACAGGGGGAGGGCCTACAATGAGCAGTTCTTC; cdr3_aa: CASRAGDRGRAYNEQFF
v_call: TRBV19; j_call: TRBJ1-1; d_call: .; clone_size: many; cdr3_nt: TGTGCCAGTAGTATTGAGGACACAGGGAATGCTGAAGCTTTCTTT; cdr3_aa: CASSIEDTGNAEAFF
v_call: TRBV20-1; j_call: TRBJ2-1; d_call: .; clone_size: many; cdr3_nt: TGCAGTGCTCCGCAGGTCCTGTTCGATGAGCAGTTCTTC; cdr3_aa: CSAPQVLFDEQFF
v_call: TRBV28; j_call: TRBJ2-3; d_call: TRBD1; clone_size: medium-sized; cdr3_nt: TGTGCCAGCAGTACCCGGGACAGGGGACCCACAGATACGCAGTATTTT; cdr3_aa: CASSTRDRGPTDTQYF
v_call: TRBV27; j_call: TRBJ1-1; d_call: .; clone_size: medium-sized; cdr3_nt: TGTGCCAGCACCGGGGATTGGAACACTGAAGCTTTCTTT; cdr3_aa: CASTGDWNTEAFF
v_call: TRBV24-1; j_call: TRBJ2-3; d_call: TRBD1; clone_size: medium-sized; cdr3_nt: TGTGCCACCAGTGATCTGACAGGGACCACAGATACGCAGTATTTT; cdr3_aa: CATSDLTGTTDTQYF
v_call: TRBV4-2; j_call: TRBJ2-5; d_call: .; clone_size: many; cdr3_nt: TGTGCCAGCAGCCAAGACAGGCTGTACCAAGAGACCCAGTACTTC; cdr3_aa: CASSQDRLYQETQYF
v_call: TRBV19; j_call: TRBJ1-1; d_call: TRBD1; clone_size: many; cdr3_nt: TGTGCCAGTATCCCGACAGGGTTAGACACTGAAGCTTTCTTT; cdr3_aa: CASIPTGLDTEAFF
v_call: TRBV5-1; j_call: TRBJ2-1; d_call: TRBD2; clone_size: many; cdr3_nt: TGCGCCAGCAGCTCTCTACTAGCGGGGGGGGTCAATGAGCAGTTCTTC; cdr3_aa: CASSSLLAGGVNEQFF
v_call: TRBV30; j_call: TRBJ2-7; d_call: .; clone_size: many; cdr3_nt: TGTGCCTGGAGTGCAAGAAACAACAGGGTTGAGCAGTACTTC; cdr3_aa: CAWSARNNRVEQYF
v_call: TRBV20-1; j_call: TRBJ2-1; d_call: .; clone_size: many; cdr3_nt: TGCAGTGCTAGAGATCCTCCCGGGACGCAGTTCTTC; cdr3_aa: CSARDPPGTQFF
v_call: TRBV28; j_call: TRBJ2-1; d_call: .; clone_size: medium-sized; cdr3_nt: TGTGCCAGCAGTTTAAAAGGGATTTACAATGAGCAGTTCTTC; cdr3_aa: CASSLKGIYNEQFF
v_call: TRBV4-2; j_call: TRBJ1-5; d_call: .; clone_size: many; cdr3_nt: TGTGCCAGCAGCCAAGATGGCCAGAGCAATCAGCCCCAGCATTTT; cdr3_aa: CASSQDGQSNQPQHF
v_call: TRBV20-1; j_call: TRBJ1-5; d_call: TRBD1; clone_size: many; cdr3_nt: TGCAGTGCTAGAGTAGGAGGACAGGCCAATCAGCCCCAGCATTTT; cdr3_aa: CSARVGGQANQPQHF
v_call: TRBV2; j_call: TRBJ2-5; d_call: .; clone_size: many; cdr3_nt: TGTGCCAGCAGTGAACGGCTAGTAAGGCAAGAGACCCAGTACTTC; cdr3_aa: CASSERLVRQETQYF
v_call: TRBV13; j_call: TRBJ2-3; d_call: TRBD2; clone_size: many; cdr3_nt: TGTGCCAGCAGCAAGAAACTAGCGGGAGGGATAGATACGCAGTATTTT; cdr3_aa: CASSKKLAGGIDTQYF
v_call: TRBV10-3; j_call: TRBJ1-3; d_call: .; clone_size: many; cdr3_nt: TGTGCCATCAGTGGACAGCTGAGCTCTGGAAACACCATATATTTT; cdr3_aa: CAISGQLSSGNTIYF
v_call: TRBV29-1; j_call: TRBJ2-3; d_call: .; clone_size: many; cdr3_nt: TGCAGCGTTGAGAATCCCGCAGATACGCAGTATTTT; cdr3_aa: CSVENPADTQYF
v_call: TRBV4-1; j_call: TRBJ1-1; d_call: .; clone_size: many; cdr3_nt: TGCGCCAGCAGCCAAGCCGTGAACACTGAAGCTTTCTTT; cdr3_aa: CASSQAVNTEAFF
v_call: TRBV19; j_call: TRBJ2-2; d_call: .; clone_size: medium-sized; cdr3_nt: TGTGCCAGTAGTGGTTCAGGGGTGGGGACCGGGGAGCTGTTTTTT; cdr3_aa: CASSGSGVGTGELFF
v_call: TRBV28; j_call: TRBJ2-1; d_call: .; clone_size: medium-sized; cdr3_nt: TGTGCCAGCAGGAAGGGGATTTCGGACAATGAGCAGTTCTTC; cdr3_aa: CASRKGISDNEQFF
v_call: TRBV10-2; j_call: TRBJ1-4; d_call: .; clone_size: medium-sized; cdr3_nt: TGCGCCAGCAGTGACCCGGGACCAACTAATGAAAAACTGTTTTTT; cdr3_aa: CASSDPGPTNEKLFF
v_call: TRBV12-3/TRBV12-4; j_call: TRBJ2-6; d_call: .; clone_size: medium-sized; cdr3_nt: TGTGCCAGCAGTTCTGCCGCGTTATCTGGGGCCAACGTCCTGACTTTC; cdr3_aa: CASSSAALSGANVLTF
v_call: TRBV15; j_call: TRBJ1-5; d_call: TRBD1; clone_size: medium-sized; cdr3_nt: TGTGCCACCAGCAGAGATCAACAGGGGGATCAGCCCCAGCATTTT; cdr3_aa: CATSRDQQGDQPQHF
v_call: TRBV12-3/TRBV12-4; j_call: TRBJ1-1; d_call: .; clone_size: medium-sized; cdr3_nt: TGTGCCAGCAGTTTCTTGGGACAGAACACTGAAGCTTTCTTT; cdr3_aa: CASSFLGQNTEAFF
v_call: TRBV6-5; j_call: TRBJ1-5; d_call: TRBD1; clone_size: medium-sized; cdr3_nt: TGTGCCAGCAGTTACTCCGGGACAGGAGATCAGCCCCAGCATTTT; cdr3_aa: CASSYSGTGDQPQHF
v_call: TRBV28; j_call: TRBJ2-3; d_call: .; clone_size: few; cdr3_nt: TGTGCCAGCAGCCGACCCGCTGGTGGCCGCACAGATACGCAGTATTTT; cdr3_aa: CASSRPAGGRTDTQYF
v_call: TRBV7-6; j_call: TRBJ1-1; d_call: .; clone_size: many; cdr3_nt: TGTGCCAGCAGCTTCCAGGGAAGCACTGAAGCTTTCTTT; cdr3_aa: CASSFQGSTEAFF
v_call: TRBV19; j_call: TRBJ2-4; d_call: TRBD1; clone_size: many; cdr3_nt: TGTGCCAGTAGTAAGGGGACAGGGGACAAAAACATTCAGTACTTC; cdr3_aa: CASSKGTGDKNIQYF
v_call: TRBV11-3; j_call: TRBJ1-1; d_call: .; clone_size: medium-sized; cdr3_nt: TGTGCCAGCAGCTTAACCGGGGGTGAAGCTTTCTTT; cdr3_aa: CASSLTGGEAFF
v_call: TRBV10-3; j_call: TRBJ1-1; d_call: .; clone_size: many; cdr3_nt: TGTGCCATCAGGGCAAACCAGAACACTGAAGCTTTCTTT; cdr3_aa: CAIRANQNTEAFF
v_call: TRBV30; j_call: TRBJ1-5; d_call: TRBD1; clone_size: many; cdr3_nt: TGTGCCTGGAGTAACAGGGGGGGGGGTCAGCCCCAGCATTTT; cdr3_aa: CAWSNRGGGQPQHF
v_call: TRBV7-6; j_call: TRBJ2-2; d_call: .; clone_size: many; cdr3_nt: TGTGCCAGCAGCTTAGAAGGGAGTGACTACACCGGGGAGCTGGTTTTT; cdr3_aa: CASSLEGSDYTGELVF
v_call: TRBV5-5; j_call: TRBJ2-3; d_call: TRBD2; clone_size: many; cdr3_nt: TGTGCCAGCAGCTTGGGTCCGAGCGGGGGGTACACAGATACGCAGTATTTT; cdr3_aa: CASSLGPSGGYTDTQYF
v_call: TRBV5-1; j_call: TRBJ2-1; d_call: TRBD2; clone_size: many; cdr3_nt: TGCGCCAGCAGCTTGGTAGCGGGGGGGCCGAGCTCCTACAATGAGCAGTTCTTC; cdr3_aa: CASSLVAGGPSSYNEQFF
v_call: TRBV20-1; j_call: TRBJ1-4; d_call: .; clone_size: many; cdr3_nt: TGCAGTGCTATCGTGGGTAATGAAAAACTGTTTTTT; cdr3_aa: CSAIVGNEKLFF
v_call: TRBV7-2; j_call: TRBJ1-1; d_call: .; clone_size: .; cdr3_nt: TGTGCCAGCAGCTTCGTAGCGGGAGGCACTGAAGCTTTCTTT; cdr3_aa: CASSFVAGGTEAFF
v_call: TRBV5-1; j_call: TRBJ2-7; d_call: .; clone_size: .; cdr3_nt: TGCGCCAGCAGCTTGGGGCAGAGCTCCTACGAGCAGTACTTC; cdr3_aa: CASSLGQSSYEQYF
v_call: TRBV3-1; j_call: TRBJ2-5; d_call: TRBD1; clone_size: many; cdr3_nt: TGTGCCAGCAGCCCGCATAGCCTCCGGGACAGAGAGACCCAGTACTTC; cdr3_aa: CASSPHSLRDRETQYF
v_call: TRBV14; j_call: TRBJ1-2; d_call: .; clone_size: .; cdr3_nt: TGTGCCAGCAGCCGAGACAGATATGGCTACACCTTC; cdr3_aa: CASSRDRYGYTF
v_call: TRBV2; j_call: TRBJ1-4; d_call: .; clone_size: medium-sized; cdr3_nt: TGTGCCAGCAGGTTTTCTTCCGTTAATGAAAAACTGTTTTTT; cdr3_aa: CASRFSSVNEKLFF
v_call: TRBV18; j_call: TRBJ1-1; d_call: TRBD1; clone_size: many; cdr3_nt: TGTGCCAGCTCACCACCGACAGGGGTTGCTTTCTTT; cdr3_aa: CASSPPTGVAFF
v_call: TRBV28; j_call: TRBJ2-7; d_call: .; clone_size: medium-sized; cdr3_nt: TGTGCCAGCAGTTCCGGGTACGAGCAGTACTTC; cdr3_aa: CASSSGYEQYF
v_call: TRBV12-3/TRBV12-4; j_call: TRBJ1-1; d_call: .; clone_size: medium-sized; cdr3_nt: TGTGCCAGCAGTTTAGCCAGGGCGTATACTGAAGCTTTCTTT; cdr3_aa: CASSLARAYTEAFF
v_call: TRBV5-4; j_call: TRBJ1-3; d_call: .; clone_size: .; cdr3_nt: TGTGCCAGCAGCTGGGACAACTCTGGAAGCACCATATATTTT; cdr3_aa: CASSWDNSGSTIYF
v_call: TRBV30; j_call: TRBJ2-7; d_call: .; clone_size: many; cdr3_nt: TGTGCCTGGAGTAGCCAAGGGGGGGTGCAGTACTTC; cdr3_aa: CAWSSQGGVQYF
v_call: TRBV15; j_call: TRBJ2-5; d_call: .; clone_size: few; cdr3_nt: TGTGCCATCATTACGTTCGGGACCCAGTACTTC; cdr3_aa: CAIITFGTQYF
v_call: TRBV24-1; j_call: TRBJ2-2; d_call: .; clone_size: few; cdr3_nt: TGTGCCACCTCGCCTCGGGCAGGTTATACCGGGGAGCTGTTTTTT; cdr3_aa: CATSPRAGYTGELFF
v_call: TRBV28; j_call: TRBJ1-6; d_call: .; clone_size: .; cdr3_nt: TGTGCCAGCAGTCTTGGAACAGGGTTTCTGAGTTCACCCCTCCACTTT; cdr3_aa: CASSLGTGFLSSPLHF